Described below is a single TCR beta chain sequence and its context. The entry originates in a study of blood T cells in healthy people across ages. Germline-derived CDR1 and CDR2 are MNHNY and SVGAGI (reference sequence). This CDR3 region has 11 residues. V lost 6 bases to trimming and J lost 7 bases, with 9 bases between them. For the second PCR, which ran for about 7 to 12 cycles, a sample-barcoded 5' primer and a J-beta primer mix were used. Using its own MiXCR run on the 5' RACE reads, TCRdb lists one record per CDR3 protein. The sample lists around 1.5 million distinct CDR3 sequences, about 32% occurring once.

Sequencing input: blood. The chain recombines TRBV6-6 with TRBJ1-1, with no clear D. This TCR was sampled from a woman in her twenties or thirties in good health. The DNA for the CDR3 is TGTGCCAGCAGCCCTCTGGTTGAAGCTTTCTTT. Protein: CASSPLVEAFF.